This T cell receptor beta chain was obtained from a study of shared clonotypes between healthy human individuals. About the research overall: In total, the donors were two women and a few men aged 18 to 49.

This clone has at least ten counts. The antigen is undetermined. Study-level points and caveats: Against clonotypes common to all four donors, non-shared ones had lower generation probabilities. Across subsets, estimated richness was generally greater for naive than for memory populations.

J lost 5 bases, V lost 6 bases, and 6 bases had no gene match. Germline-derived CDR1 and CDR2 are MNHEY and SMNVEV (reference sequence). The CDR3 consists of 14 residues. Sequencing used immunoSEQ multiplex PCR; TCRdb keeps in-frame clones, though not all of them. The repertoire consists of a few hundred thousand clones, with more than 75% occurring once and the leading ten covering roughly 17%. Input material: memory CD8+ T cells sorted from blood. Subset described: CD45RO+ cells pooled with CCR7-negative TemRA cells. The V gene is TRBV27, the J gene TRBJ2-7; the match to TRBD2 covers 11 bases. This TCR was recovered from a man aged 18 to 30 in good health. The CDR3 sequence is CASSPAGLADEQYF. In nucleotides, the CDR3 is TGTGCCAGCAGCCCCGCGGGACTAGCGGACGAGCAGTACTTC.